This T cell receptor beta chain was captured by sequencing in a study of T cells in Graves' hyperthyroidism and ophthalmopathy. The study's findings and limits: Ophthalmopathy got predicted by the model a median around 6.6 months before its onset. Separating ophthalmopathy from stable hyperthyroidism was achieved by a 13 V-J model.

What was amplified from RNA transcripts were TCR beta CDR3 regions. Using the HTBI primer set, a first-round RT-PCR was run on the TCR CDR3. In TCRdb, the multiplex PCR reads were re-called with MiXCR into one record per CDR3 protein. Seen here are roughly 510,000 distinct CDR3 sequences, around 43% observed once, and the top ten hold about two fifths. About this clonotype: Its antigen is not known. The junction and the germline gene differ at one end; a read error may be behind it.

Researchers barred patients who had uncontrolled infection, other autoimmune disease, pregnancy or lactation. Based on clinical symptoms, serum thyroxine and TRAb, thyroid ultrasound and orbital computed tomography, diagnoses were reached. This CDR3 spans 16 amino acids. Germline values: CDR1 SNHLY, CDR2 FYNNEI. The V and J genes are TRBV2 and TRBJ2-6; tentatively, D is TRBD2 (6 bases). Sequenced material: peripheral blood or thyroid tissue (not recorded which). The sequence was collected from an adult woman with Graves' disease, either hyperthyroidism or ophthalmopathy (not recorded which). The CDR3 loop is CASSESGRPGANVLTF. The CDR3 DNA sequence: TGCGCCAGCAGTGAATCTGGGAGGCCTGGGGCCAACGTCCTGACTTTC.